These T cell receptor beta chains were read from a single sample in a study of blood T cell repertoires in COVID-19. Produced via immunoSEQ multiplex PCR; TCRdb's table is partial and in-frame only. The data contain tens of thousands of clones, around 80% of them singletons. Material: peripheral blood. The receptors were gathered from a human donor in a cohort sampled during active COVID-19. The CDR3 runs from the conserved cysteine through the conserved F or W. D genes are given only for firm matches. Rows may omit the clone size; those that give it use once, few, many or a size class.

TRBD1	TRBV5-4	.	TRBJ1-6	TGTGCCAGCAGCTTGGGGGGGACAGGTCTTCCAGCCCTCCACTTT	CASSLGGTGLPALHF
.	TRBV3-1/TRBV3-2	.	TRBJ1-2	TGTGCCAGCAGCCAAGGGGCTGCTGGCTACACCTTC	CASSQGAAGYTF
TRBD2	TRBV12-3/TRBV12-4	.	TRBJ2-7	TGTGCCAGCACGCGGGGGGGATCCTACGAGCAGTACTTC	CASTRGGSYEQYF
TRBD1	TRBV5-1	.	TRBJ2-5	TGCGCCAGCAGCTTGGAAACGGGACAGGGGATGGAGACCCAGTACTTC	CASSLETGQGMETQYF
.	TRBV5-1	.	TRBJ1-1	TGCGCCAGCTCCACCTGGCAGGGCACTGAAGCTTTCTTT	CASSTWQGTEAFF
TRBD1	TRBV2	.	TRBJ1-2	TGTGCCAGCAGTGCACAGGGGGCGGGATATGGCTACACCTTC	CASSAQGAGYGYTF
TRBD1	TRBV28	once	TRBJ1-2	TGTGCCAGCACCCCCAGGGGGGCCTTGGCTAACTATGGCTACACCTTC	CASTPRGALANYGYTF
.	TRBV7-6	.	TRBJ1-2	TGTGCCAGCAGCTTAGCGCCTTTAGTTGGCTACACCTTC	CASSLAPLVGYTF
.	TRBV3-1/TRBV3-2	.	TRBJ1-1	TGTGCCAGCAGCCAAGATCGCTTCAGGGTAGCGAACACTGAAGCTTTCTTT	CASSQDRFRVANTEAFF
TRBD1	TRBV18	.	TRBJ1-1	TGTGCCAGCTCGGGACAGACGAACACTGAAGCTTTCTTT	CASSGQTNTEAFF
.	TRBV18	.	TRBJ2-7	TGTGCCAGCTCACCTTCAAATGAGGGATGGCAGTACTTC	CASSPSNEGWQYF
.	TRBV7-2	.	TRBJ1-2	TGTGCCAGCAGCCCAAGCGGGAACTATGGCTACACCTTC	CASSPSGNYGYTF
.	TRBV19	.	TRBJ2-7	TGTGCCAGTCGTGACGGGAGAACCTACGAGCAGTACTTC	CASRDGRTYEQYF
TRBD1	TRBV5-6	.	TRBJ1-1	TGTGCCAGCAGCCCCGACAGGGGGGGTGAAGCTTTCTTT	CASSPDRGGEAFF
TRBD1	TRBV6-5	.	TRBJ2-7	TGTGCCAGCAGTTTGGACAGGGGATACGAGCAGTACTTC	CASSLDRGYEQYF
.	TRBV29-1	.	TRBJ1-5	TGCAGCGTTGGGGCAGGGAACGGCAACGGCCAGCCCCAGCATTTT	CSVGAGNGNGQPQHF
.	TRBV4-3	.	TRBJ1-2	TGCGCCAGCAGCCAGGTACAGGGTGATGGCTACACCTTC	CASSQVQGDGYTF
.	TRBV13	.	TRBJ2-1	TGTGCCAGCAGCGCCATGGGAGCCAATGAGCAGTTCTTC	CASSAMGANEQFF
.	TRBV4-2	few	TRBJ1-2	TGTGCCAGCAGCCAAGCTTCGTCCGTTAACTATGGCTACACCTTC	CASSQASSVNYGYTF
TRBD2	TRBV6-6	.	TRBJ2-3	TGTGCCACGAGTGGGGGGGGAACAGATACGCAGTATTTT	CATSGGGTDTQYF
.	TRBV18	once	TRBJ2-5	TGTGCCAGCTCACCAGAGAGTAACCAAGAGACCCAGTACTTC	CASSPESNQETQYF
TRBD2	TRBV29-1	.	TRBJ2-1	TGCAGCGTTGGACTAGCGGGGGTAAGCTCCTACAATGAGCAGTTCTTC	CSVGLAGVSSYNEQFF
TRBD2	TRBV18	.	TRBJ2-1	TGTGCCAGCTCACCACCTTCTAGCGGGGAGCAGTTCTTC	CASSPPSSGEQFF
TRBD2	TRBV19	.	TRBJ2-7	TGTGCCAGTAGAGCTAGCGGGGGACTCTACGAGCAGTACTTC	CASRASGGLYEQYF
.	TRBV9	.	TRBJ2-2	TGTGCCAGCAGCGTAGCCGGGGGGCCGAACACCGGGGAGCTGTTTTTT	CASSVAGGPNTGELFF
TRBD1	TRBV10-3	once	TRBJ2-7	TGTGCCATCAGGGACCAGGGGGCCGAGCAGTACTTC	CAIRDQGAEQYF